This T cell receptor (beta chain) is from a study of shared clonotypes between healthy human individuals. Findings of the study overall: In contrast to clonotypes shared by all four donors, non-shared clonotypes had lower generation probabilities.

Assay: immunoSEQ multiplex PCR; the TCRdb copy retains only in-frame clones and omits some. The sample has under 300,000 clones, just over 65% seen once; the top ten hold 11%. On this clone: Its antigen is not known.

This receptor was identified in a man aged 25 to 45 in good health. Sequenced: memory CD4+ T cells sorted from blood. Stated subset: CD45RA-negative fraction.

CDR3 DNA: TGCGCCAGCAGAGCCGGGACAGGGAACTATGGCTACACCTTC. Its translation: CASRAGTGNYGYTF. The V and J genes are TRBV10-2 and TRBJ1-2, with 9 bases lining up with TRBD1. This CDR3 spans 14 amino acids. Trimming removed 6 bases from V and 2 bases from J; junction bases left unmatched: 4. Germline assignment: CDR1 WSHSY and CDR2 SAAADI.